These 21 T cell receptor beta chains originate from one sample sequenced in a study of blood T cell repertoires in COVID-19. Here immunoSEQ multiplex PCR was the method, and the copy in TCRdb shows in-frame clones only, minus some. The repertoire consists of roughly 250,000 clones, with approximately 91% occurring once and the leading ten covering about 2.5%. The sample was PBMCs or T cells enriched from blood (not recorded which). The receptors shown here come from a woman aged 40 to 50 with acute COVID-19.

The J gene is TRBJ2-1, the V gene TRBV7-9; 7 nucleotides agree with TRBD2. Germline V lookup: CDR1 SEHNR, CDR2 FQNEAQ (reference sequence). The CDR3 totals 17 residues. V lost 1 base to trimming and J lost 0 bases; unmatched junction nucleotides: 6. The CDR3 DNA sequence: TGTGCCAGCAGCTTAGGGACTAGTGTGAGCTCCTACAATGAGCAGTTCTTC. Its translation is CASSLGTSVSSYNEQFF.

This clone appeared once. V is TRBV30 and J is TRBJ1-6; TRBD1 aligns across 7 bases. Germline CDR1 is GTSNPN and CDR2 is SVGIG (reference sequence). The CDR3 is 16 amino acids. With V trimmed by 3 bases and J by 7 bases, 12 bases remained unmatched. CDR3 nucleotides: TGTGCCTGGAGGGAACTCAGGGGGGCGCGGAATTCACCCCTCCACTTT. It translates to CAWRELRGARNSPLHF.

The chain employs TRBV21-1 and TRBJ2-4; the table names TRBD1, a call not compared with the DNA. TRBV21-1 corresponds to a pseudogene. This CDR3 has 18 amino acids. The CDR3 loop reads CASSNSQGSVLAKNIQYF. The CDR3 DNA follows: TGTGCCAGCAGCAATTCCCAGGGGTCGGTTTTGGCCAAAAACATTCAGTACTTC.

The chain links TRBV9 to TRBJ2-3; 11 bases are shared with TRBD2. After removal of 4 bases from V and 3 bases from J, the junction contained 13 bases not matched to a gene. The CDR3 covers 18 residues. The germline CDR1 and CDR2 sequences are SGDLS and YYNGEE. In DNA, the CDR3 is TGTGCCAGCAGCCCCCGACCCTTAGCGGGAGGGCAGACAGATACGCAGTATTTT. The encoded protein is CASSPRPLAGGQTDTQYF.

The J gene is TRBJ2-5, the V gene TRBV7-9; 8 bases are shared with TRBD2. This CDR3 comprises 12 residues. Trimming took 3 bases from V and 13 from J; bases not matched to a gene: 7. Germline lookup yields CDR1 SEHNR and CDR2 FQNEAQ (reference sequence). The CDR3, as DNA: TGTGCCAGCAGCTTCAATAGCGGGGTCCCGTACTTC. It yields the protein CASSFNSGVPYF.

This sequence joins TRBV2 and TRBJ1-1, with 7 bases matching TRBD1. CDR1 and CDR2 (germline): SNHLY, FYNNEI. This CDR3 is built from 15 residues. After removal of 7 bases from V and 4 bases from J, the junction contained 12 bases not matched to a gene. The CDR3 DNA reads as TGTGCCAGCACTAAAGACAGGGTTGGTGCCACTGAAGCTTTCTTT. Its protein is CASTKDRVGATEAFF.

This clone occurred once. The rearrangement links TRBV18 to TRBJ2-1, with 7 bases lining up with TRBD1. The CDR3 has 13 amino acids. The germline V gene encodes CDR1 KGHSH and CDR2 LQKENI. The V gene end was trimmed by 6 bases and the J gene end by 7 bases; junction bases not matched to a gene: 6. The CDR3: CASSLQGLNEQFF. The CDR3 bases are TGTGCCAGCTCCCTACAGGGGCTAAATGAGCAGTTCTTC.

The genes are TRBV5-4 and TRBJ1-3; unclear D gene. CDR1 is SGHNT, CDR2 YYREEE, per germline (reference sequence). The CDR3 length is 14 residues. V lost 0 bases, J lost 2 bases, and 6 bases lay in between. CDR3 bases: TGTGCCAGCAGCTTGGGACTAACTGGAAACACCATATATTTT. Amino acid sequence: CASSLGLTGNTIYF.

V is TRBV4-2 and J is TRBJ1-5; D may be TRBD1 (5 bases). The length of the CDR3 is 15 residues. The germline V gene has CDR1 LGHNA and CDR2 YNFKEQ. V dropped 1 base and J dropped 0 bases, with 7 bases sitting between them. CDR3 region: CASSQGTTSNQPQHF. The CDR3 nucleotides read TGTGCCAGCAGCCAAGGGACAACTAGCAATCAGCCCCAGCATTTT.

The chain uses TRBV11-3 and TRBJ2-5; D uncertain. CDR1 SGHNT and CDR2 YENEEA come from the germline V gene. V was clipped by 8 bases and J by 5 bases, with 18 bases between them. The CDR3 extends over 14 amino acids. CDR3 DNA: TGTGCCAGCTCCCCGGCCCGCAGGTGGGAGACCCAGTACTTC. The encoded protein is CASSPARRWETQYF.

This clone has a single count. The genes are TRBV7-2 and TRBJ2-1; 8 bases are a match to TRBD1. J gave up 9 bases and V 6 bases, and 16 bases lay outside the gene matches. In germline, CDR1 is SGHTA, CDR2 FQGNSA. The CDR3 loop spans 16 amino acids. The CDR3 here is CASSLQGQASVGEQFF. CDR3 coding DNA: TGTGCCAGCAGTCTTCAGGGACAGGCCAGCGTGGGTGAGCAGTTCTTC. The full variable domain, rest sourced from reference TRBV7-2 and TRBJ2-1, is GAGVSQSPSNKVTEKGKDVELRCDPISGHTALYWYRQSLGQGLEFLIYFQGNSAPDKSGLPSDRFSAERTGGSVSTLTIQRTQQEDSAVYLCASSLQGQASVGEQFFGPGTRLTVL.

This clone was observed once. The rearrangement links TRBV27 to TRBJ1-4; possibly TRBD1 for D (5 bases). CDR1 and CDR2 (germline): MNHEY, SMNVEV (reference sequence). Trimming cost V 4 bases and J 10 bases, with 13 bases left between them. The CDR3 consists of 13 residues. CDR3 loop: CASSSGTARKLFF. The CDR3 DNA reads TGTGCCAGCAGTTCCGGGACTGCTAGAAAACTGTTTTTT.

This chain uses TRBV9 with TRBJ2-1; 13 bases fit TRBD2. This CDR3 has 14 amino acids. The germline V gene encodes CDR1 SGDLS and CDR2 YYNGEE. The ends lost 4 bases at V and 9 bases at J; junction bases unmatched: 4. The CDR3 nucleotides are TGTGCCAGCAGCACTGGGACTAGCGGGGTTGAGCAGTTCTTC. Translation gives CASSTGTSGVEQFF.

This clone was detected once. V is TRBV11-2 and J is TRBJ1-1; 11 bases fit TRBD1. J gave up 3 bases and V 5 bases, and 8 bases lay outside the gene matches. Germline V gene lookup returns CDR1 SGHAT and CDR2 FQNNGV. This CDR3 contains 16 residues. CDR3 DNA: TGTGCCAGCAGCCTGTGGACAGGGGGCGTAGACACTGAAGCTTTCTTT. Protein sequence: CASSLWTGGVDTEAFF.

The rearrangement joins TRBV30 to TRBJ1-1; TRBD1 might be the D (6 bases). The CDR3 runs to 13 residues. Germline assignment: CDR1 GTSNPN and CDR2 SVGIG (reference sequence). Trimming removed 7 bases from V and 5 bases from J, with 17 bases in between. CDR3 amino acids: CASNRVPGTEAFF. The CDR3 bases are TGTGCCTCCAACAGGGTGCCGGGGACTGAAGCTTTCTTT.

This sequence joins TRBV28 and TRBJ1-4; D is possibly TRBD1 (5 bases). V shed 6 bases and J shed 4 bases, with 9 bases lying between them. CDR3 length equals 13 residues. Germline V gene lookup returns CDR1 MDHEN and CDR2 SYDVKM. The CDR3 sequence: CASSRQGNEKLFF. The CDR3 region has the DNA TGTGCCAGCAGCCGCCAGGGTAATGAAAAACTGTTTTTT.

This clone was counted a single time. The rearrangement uses TRBV18 and TRBJ1-6; TRBD1 might be the D (5 bases). The V end was cut by 3 bases, the J end by 0 bases, with 21 bases between. CDR3 length: 20 amino acids. CDR1 and CDR2 (germline): KGHSH, LQKENI. The DNA for the CDR3 is TGTGCCAGCTCACCCGGACACGGCGGGATCAAGAGCTCCTATAATTCACCCCTCCACTTT. Its protein product is CASSPGHGGIKSSYNSPLHF.

As for this clone: Germline and junction disagree at one end, which may indicate a read error. The rearrangement links TRBV29-1 to TRBJ1-2, with 7 bases aligning to TRBD1. Looked up from germline, CDR1 is SQVTM and CDR2 is ANQGSEA. The CDR3 is made up of 11 amino acids. In DNA, the CDR3 is TGCAGTATACGGCGGGACAGTTCTAAGGAATTC. It specifies CSIRRDSSKEF.

This sequence joins TRBV5-5 and TRBJ1-5; D ambiguous. The length of the CDR3 is 16 residues. Trimming took off 2 bases at V and 1 base at J, with 13 bases between the two ends. Germline V lookup: CDR1 SGHKS, CDR2 YYEKEE (reference sequence). The CDR3 coding sequence is TGTGCCAGCAGCTTATGGCCGCCGGGAAGCAATCAGCCCCAGCATTTT. Amino acids: CASSLWPPGSNQPQHF. The full variable domain, its missing parts supplied by reference TRBV5-5 and TRBJ1-5, is DAGVTQSPTHLIKTRGQQVTLRCSPISGHKSVSWYQQVLGQGPQFIFQYYEKEERGRGNFPDRFSARQFPNYSSELNVNALLLGDSALYLCASSLWPPGSNQPQHFGDGTRLSIL.

V is TRBV13 and J is TRBJ2-3; 10 bases are shared with TRBD1. The CDR3 totals 15 residues. Trimming took 5 bases from V and 2 from J; bases not matched to a gene: 4. Germline-derived CDR1 and CDR2 are PRHDT and FYEKMQ (reference sequence). The CDR3 loop reads CASSAGTGVTDTQYF. The CDR3 DNA reads as TGTGCCAGCAGCGCAGGGACAGGGGTCACAGATACGCAGTATTTT.

This clone was counted a few times. The chain has TRBV6-5 and TRBJ2-2; TRBD1 agrees at 7 bases. In germline, CDR1 is MNHEY, CDR2 SVGAGI. This CDR3 comprises 14 residues. V shed 7 bases and J 1 base; nucleotides not matched to a gene: 3. The CDR3 nucleotides read TGTGCCAGCAAAGGGGACAGGAACACCGGGGAGCTGTTTTTT. It encodes CASKGDRNTGELFF.